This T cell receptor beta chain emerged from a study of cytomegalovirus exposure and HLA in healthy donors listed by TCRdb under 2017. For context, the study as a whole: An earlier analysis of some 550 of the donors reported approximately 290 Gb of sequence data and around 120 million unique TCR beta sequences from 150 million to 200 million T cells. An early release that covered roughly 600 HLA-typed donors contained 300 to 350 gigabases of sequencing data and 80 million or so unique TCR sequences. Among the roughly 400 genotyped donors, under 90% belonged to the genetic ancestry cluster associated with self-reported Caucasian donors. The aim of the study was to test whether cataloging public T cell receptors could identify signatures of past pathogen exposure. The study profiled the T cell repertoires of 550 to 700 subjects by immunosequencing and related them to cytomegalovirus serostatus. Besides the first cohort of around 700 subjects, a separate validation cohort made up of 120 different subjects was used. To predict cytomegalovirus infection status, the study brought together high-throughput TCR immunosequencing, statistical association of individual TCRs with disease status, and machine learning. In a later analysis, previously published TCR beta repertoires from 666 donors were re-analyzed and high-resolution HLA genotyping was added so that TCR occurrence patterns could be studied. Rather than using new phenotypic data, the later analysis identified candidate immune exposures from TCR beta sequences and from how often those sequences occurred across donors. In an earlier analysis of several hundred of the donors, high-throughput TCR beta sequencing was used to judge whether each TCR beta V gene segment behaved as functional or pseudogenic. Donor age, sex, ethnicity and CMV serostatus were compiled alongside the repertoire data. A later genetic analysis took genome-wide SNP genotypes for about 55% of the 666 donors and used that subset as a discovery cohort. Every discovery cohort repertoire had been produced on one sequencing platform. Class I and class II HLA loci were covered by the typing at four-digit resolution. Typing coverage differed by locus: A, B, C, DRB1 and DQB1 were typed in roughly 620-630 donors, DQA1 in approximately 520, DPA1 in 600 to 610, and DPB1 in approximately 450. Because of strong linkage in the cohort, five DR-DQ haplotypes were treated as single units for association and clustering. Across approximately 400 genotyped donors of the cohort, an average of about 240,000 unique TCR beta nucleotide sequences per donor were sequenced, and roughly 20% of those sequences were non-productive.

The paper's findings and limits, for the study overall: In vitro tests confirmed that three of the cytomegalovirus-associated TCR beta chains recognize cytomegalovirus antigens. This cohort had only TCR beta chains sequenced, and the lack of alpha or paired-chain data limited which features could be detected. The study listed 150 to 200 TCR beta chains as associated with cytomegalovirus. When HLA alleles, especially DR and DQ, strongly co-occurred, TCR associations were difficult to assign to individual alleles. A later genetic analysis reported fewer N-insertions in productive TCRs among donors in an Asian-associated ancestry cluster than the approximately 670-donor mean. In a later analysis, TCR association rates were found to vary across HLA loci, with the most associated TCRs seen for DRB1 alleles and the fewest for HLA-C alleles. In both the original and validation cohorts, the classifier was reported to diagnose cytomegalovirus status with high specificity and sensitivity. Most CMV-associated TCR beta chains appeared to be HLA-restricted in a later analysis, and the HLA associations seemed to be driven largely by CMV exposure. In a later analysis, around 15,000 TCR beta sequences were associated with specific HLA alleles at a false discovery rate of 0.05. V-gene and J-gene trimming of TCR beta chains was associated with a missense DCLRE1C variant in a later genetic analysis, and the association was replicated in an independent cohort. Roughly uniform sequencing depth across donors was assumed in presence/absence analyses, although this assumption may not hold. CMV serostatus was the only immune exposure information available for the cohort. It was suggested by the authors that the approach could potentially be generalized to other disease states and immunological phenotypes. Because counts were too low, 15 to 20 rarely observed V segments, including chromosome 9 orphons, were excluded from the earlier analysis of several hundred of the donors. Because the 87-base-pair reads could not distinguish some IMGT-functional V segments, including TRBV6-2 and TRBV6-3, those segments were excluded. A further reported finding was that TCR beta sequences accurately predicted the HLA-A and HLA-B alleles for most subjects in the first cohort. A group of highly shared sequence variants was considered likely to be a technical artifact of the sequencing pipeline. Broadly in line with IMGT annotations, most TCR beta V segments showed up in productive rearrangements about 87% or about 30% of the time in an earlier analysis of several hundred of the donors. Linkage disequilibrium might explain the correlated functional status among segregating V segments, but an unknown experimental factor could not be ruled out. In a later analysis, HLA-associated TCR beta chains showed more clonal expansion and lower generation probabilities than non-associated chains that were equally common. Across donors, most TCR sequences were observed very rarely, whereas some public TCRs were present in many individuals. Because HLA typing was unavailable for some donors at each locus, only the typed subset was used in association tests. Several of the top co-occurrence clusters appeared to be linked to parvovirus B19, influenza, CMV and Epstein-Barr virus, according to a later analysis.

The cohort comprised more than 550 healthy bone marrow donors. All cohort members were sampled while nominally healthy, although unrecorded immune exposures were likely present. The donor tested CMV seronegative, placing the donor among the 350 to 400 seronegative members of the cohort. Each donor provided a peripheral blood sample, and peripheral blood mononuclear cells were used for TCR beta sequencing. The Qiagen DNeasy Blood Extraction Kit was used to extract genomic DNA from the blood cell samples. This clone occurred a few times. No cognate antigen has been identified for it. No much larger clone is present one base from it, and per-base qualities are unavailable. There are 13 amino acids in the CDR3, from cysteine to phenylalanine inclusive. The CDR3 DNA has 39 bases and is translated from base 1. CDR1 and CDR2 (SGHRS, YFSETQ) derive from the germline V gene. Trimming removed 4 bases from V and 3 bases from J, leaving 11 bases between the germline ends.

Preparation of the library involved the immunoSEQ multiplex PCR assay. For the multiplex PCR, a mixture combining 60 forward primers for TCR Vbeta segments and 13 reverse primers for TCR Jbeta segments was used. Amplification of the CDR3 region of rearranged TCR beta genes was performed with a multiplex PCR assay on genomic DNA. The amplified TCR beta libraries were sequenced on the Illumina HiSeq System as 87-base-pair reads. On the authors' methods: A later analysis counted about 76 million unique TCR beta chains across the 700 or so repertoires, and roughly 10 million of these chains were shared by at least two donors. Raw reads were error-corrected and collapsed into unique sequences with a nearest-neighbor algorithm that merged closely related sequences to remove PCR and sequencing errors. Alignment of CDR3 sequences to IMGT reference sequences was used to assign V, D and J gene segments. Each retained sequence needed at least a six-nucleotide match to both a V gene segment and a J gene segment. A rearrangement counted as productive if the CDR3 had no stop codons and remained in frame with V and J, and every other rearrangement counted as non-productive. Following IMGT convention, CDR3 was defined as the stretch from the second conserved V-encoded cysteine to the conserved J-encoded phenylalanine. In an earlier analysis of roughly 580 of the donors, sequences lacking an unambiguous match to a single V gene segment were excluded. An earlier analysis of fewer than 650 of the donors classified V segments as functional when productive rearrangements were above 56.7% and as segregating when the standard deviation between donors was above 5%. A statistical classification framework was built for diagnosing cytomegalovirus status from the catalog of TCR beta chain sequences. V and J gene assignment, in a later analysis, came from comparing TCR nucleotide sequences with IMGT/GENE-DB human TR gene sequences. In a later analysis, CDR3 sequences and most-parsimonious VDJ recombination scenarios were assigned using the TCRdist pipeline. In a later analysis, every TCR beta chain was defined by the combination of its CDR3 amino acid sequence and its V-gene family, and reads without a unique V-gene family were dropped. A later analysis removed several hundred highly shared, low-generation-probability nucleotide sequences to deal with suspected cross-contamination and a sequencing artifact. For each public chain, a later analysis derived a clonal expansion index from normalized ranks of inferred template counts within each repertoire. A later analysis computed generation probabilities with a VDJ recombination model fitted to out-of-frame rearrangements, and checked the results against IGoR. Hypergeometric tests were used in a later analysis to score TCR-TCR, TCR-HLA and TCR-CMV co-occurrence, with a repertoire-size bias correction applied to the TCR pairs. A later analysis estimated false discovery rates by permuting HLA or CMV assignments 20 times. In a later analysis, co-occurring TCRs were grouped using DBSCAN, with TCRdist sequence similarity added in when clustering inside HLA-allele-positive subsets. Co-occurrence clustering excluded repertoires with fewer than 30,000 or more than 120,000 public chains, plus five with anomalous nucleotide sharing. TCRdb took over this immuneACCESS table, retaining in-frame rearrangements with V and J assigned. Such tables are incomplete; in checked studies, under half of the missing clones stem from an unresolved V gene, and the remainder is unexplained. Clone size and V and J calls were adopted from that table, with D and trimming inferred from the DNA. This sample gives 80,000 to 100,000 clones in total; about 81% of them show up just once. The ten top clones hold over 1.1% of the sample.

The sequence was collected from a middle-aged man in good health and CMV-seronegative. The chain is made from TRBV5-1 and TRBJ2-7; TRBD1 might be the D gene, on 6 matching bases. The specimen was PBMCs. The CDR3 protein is CASSIKTGYEQYF. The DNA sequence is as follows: TGCGCCAGCAGCATTAAGACAGGCTACGAGCAGTACTTC.